The present TCR beta chain was sequenced within a study of T-cell reconstitution after alpha-beta-depleted transplantation in children (dated by TCRdb to 2016 to 2018). Some background on the complete study: T-cell immune reconstitution after TCRalphabeta/CD19-depleted allogeneic hematopoietic cell transplantation in children was quantitatively tracked in the study by means of TCR repertoire profiling.

The treatment or condition label of this sample denotes: allogeneic hematopoietic cell transplantation with graft depleted of TCRalphabeta T cells and CD19 B cells. TCRalphabeta/CD19-depleted allogeneic hematopoietic cell grafts were given to the transplant recipients, all of whom were children. Including the terminal cysteine and phenylalanine, the CDR3 comprises 15 residues. Here the CDR3 DNA is all that survives: 45 bases in frame from base 1. A distance of 11 bases separates the germline ends of V and J, which lose 2 bases and 0 bases respectively. The germline V gene (reference sequence) supplies CDR1 SEHNR and CDR2 FQNEAQ. On this clonotype: Its antigen remains unidentified. No base quality values were provided; no much bigger clone lies one nucleotide off.

Library construction relied on PCR. Instrument used: Illumina HiSeq 2500. TCR libraries were prepared with molecular barcoding, using unique molecular identifiers to normalize TCRbeta repertoire quantification. TCRdb reprocessed the public reads (quality trimming at Q25 with fastp, clone calling with MiXCR) and kept in-frame beta chains. Identical CDR3 protein sequences are pooled into one entry, listed with their most common genes and DNA. The sample includes approximately 1,000,000 distinct CDR3 sequences, with under 30% observed a single time. The ten largest clones represent roughly 30% of the sample. General findings and caveats noted by the study authors: Over subsequent months, a decline in hyperexpanded clone frequencies was noted, and after one year, T-cell counts and TCRbeta diversity were mostly ascribed to newly produced T cells. In some patients, high TCRbeta diversity at day 60 was attributed to recipient T cells and intrathymic progenitors that had survived conditioning. The apparently early recovery of alphabetaT-cell counts about two months after transplant reportedly depended on only several hundred rapidly expanded clones that came from non-depleted graft cells.

This sample comprised PBMCs, mostly from graft donor cells, obtained 360 days after TCRalphabeta/CD19-depleted stem cell transplant. The TCR originated in a boy in the first two years of life who had a stem cell transplant for SCID, so the T cells may come from the graft donor. This chain is built from TRBV7-9 and TRBJ2-7; the D match is possibly TRBD1 or TRBD2, with 6 bases aligned in each. Read as DNA, the sequence is TGTGCCAGCAGCTTACCCTCGGGGGCCTCCTACGAGCAGTACTTC. This translates into CASSLPSGASYEQYF. The full variable domain, completed from the reference TRBV7-9 and TRBJ2-7 proteins outside the CDR3, reads DTGVSQNPRHKITKRGQNVTFRCDPISEHNRLYWYRQTLGQGPEFLTYFQNEAQLEKSRLLSDRFSAERPKGSFSTLEIQRTEQGDSAMYLCASSLPSGASYEQYFGPGTRLTVT.